This entry concerns a single T cell receptor beta chain. The antigen is undetermined. The sort gate was single viable CD3+CD4+CD8-CD45RO+ cells for memory CD4+ T cells. Some clones are missing from TCRdb's copy, which holds only in-frame ones; the method was immunoSEQ multiplex PCR. The table has about 29,000 clones, over 70% seen once. The record originates from a study of memory CD4+ T cells and cytomegalovirus serostatus. The V end lost 1 base, the J end lost 2 bases, and 6 bases lay between the germline ends. The CDR3 contains 15 residues. Germline V gives CDR1 SNHLY, CDR2 FYNNEI. Study results and caveats: The CMV-associated TCR signature appears largely within the CD4+ memory repertoire. Median bootstrapped AUC for CMV status was approximately 0.96 originally, about 0.9 US-trained.

Input material: memory CD4+ T cells from blood. This clonotype originated in an adult in good health and CMV-seronegative. The chain uses TRBV2 and TRBJ2-6; weak D call: TRBD1 (6 bases). The CDR3 spells CASSEEGAGANVLTF. DNA of the CDR3: TGTGCCAGCAGTGAAGAGGGGGCTGGGGCCAACGTCCTGACTTTC.